This TCR beta chain originates from a study of cytomegalovirus exposure and HLA in healthy donors. Study context: Some 85 million unique TCRs, all from HLA-typed donors, were included in an early release of the data.

General study findings and limits: In a later analysis, productive TCRs from donors in an Asian-associated ancestry cluster reportedly carried fewer N-insertions than the cohort mean. Evidence from a later analysis indicated that most CMV-associated TCR beta chains looked HLA-restricted.

This clone turned up a few times. Its antigen is as yet unknown. The CDR3 has 14 amino acids. CDR1 and CDR2 from the germline V gene are LNHDA and SQIVND (reference sequence). Trimming pared 6 bases from V and 1 base from J, leaving 12 bases between. Primers included in the PCR were 60 Vbeta and 13 Jbeta primers. The protocol was immunoSEQ multiplex PCR, while the TCRdb copy is restricted to in-frame clones and leaves out a portion. The sample lists some 120,000 clones; about 9.4% were seen once. The sample consisted of PBMCs. V usage is TRBV19 and J usage is TRBJ1-1, with D perhaps TRBD1 (6 bases). The receptor comes from a woman aged 40 to 50 in good health and CMV-seropositive. CDR3 amino acids: CASRVGGSNTEAFF. The CDR3 bases are TGTGCCAGTAGGGTAGGGGGTTCGAACACTGAAGCTTTCTTT.